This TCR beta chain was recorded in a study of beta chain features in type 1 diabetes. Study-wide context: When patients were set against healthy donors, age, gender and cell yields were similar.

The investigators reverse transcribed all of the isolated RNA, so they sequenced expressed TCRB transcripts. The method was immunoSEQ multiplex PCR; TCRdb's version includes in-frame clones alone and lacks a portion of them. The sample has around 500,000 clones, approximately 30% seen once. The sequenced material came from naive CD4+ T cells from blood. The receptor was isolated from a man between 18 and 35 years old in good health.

The CDR3 reads CASSLFRGGNTEAFF. In DNA form, the CDR3 reads TGTGCCAGCAGCCTCTTCAGAGGGGGGAACACTGAAGCTTTCTTT. V and J are TRBV14 and TRBJ1-1, with a tentative D call TRBD1 (6 bases). The V end lost 4 bases, the J end lost 1 base, and 13 bases lay between the germline ends. This CDR3 has 15 residues. Germline CDR1 reads SGHDN; CDR2 reads FVKESK.